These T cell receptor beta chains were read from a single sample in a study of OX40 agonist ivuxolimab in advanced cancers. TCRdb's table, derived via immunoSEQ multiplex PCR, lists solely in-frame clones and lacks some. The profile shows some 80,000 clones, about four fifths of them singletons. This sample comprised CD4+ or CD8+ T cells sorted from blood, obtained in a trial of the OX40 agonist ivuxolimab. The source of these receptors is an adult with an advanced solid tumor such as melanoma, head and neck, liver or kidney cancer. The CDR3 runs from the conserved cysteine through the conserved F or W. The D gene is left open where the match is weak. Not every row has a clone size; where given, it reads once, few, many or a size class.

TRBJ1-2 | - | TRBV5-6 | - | TGTGCCAGCAGCTTGTGGCAGGCGTCCTTCTATGGCTACACCTTC | CASSLWQASFYGYTF
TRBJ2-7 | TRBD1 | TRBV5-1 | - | TGCGCCAGCAGCTATCAGGGGGCTATCGACGAGCAGTACTTC | CASSYQGAIDEQYF
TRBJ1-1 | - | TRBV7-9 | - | TGTGCCAGCAGCCCCCGGGACGGAGCTGAAGCTTTCTTT | CASSPRDGAEAFF
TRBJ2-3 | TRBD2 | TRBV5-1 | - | TGCGCCAGCAGCTTAGCTAGCGGGGGGACAGAAGATACGCAGTATTTT | CASSLASGGTEDTQYF
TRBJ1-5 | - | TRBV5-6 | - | TGTGCCAGCAGCTTGTACACAGGGAAGATAACTCTAGGTCAGCCCCAGCATTTT | CASSLYTGKITLGQPQHF
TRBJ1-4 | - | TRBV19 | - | TGTGCCAGTAGTATTTCGGACCGCAGAAGGGAAAAACTGTTTTTT | CASSISDRRREKLFF
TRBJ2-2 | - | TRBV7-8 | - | TGTGCCAGCAGCTTAGTTAATTTCGACACCGGGGAGCTGTTTTTT | CASSLVNFDTGELFF
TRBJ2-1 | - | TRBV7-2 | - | TGTGCCAGCAGCTTAACGAATGAGCAGTTCTTC | CASSLTNEQFF
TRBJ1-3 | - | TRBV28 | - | TGTGCCAGCAGTTTAGGGGGGTCCTCTGGAAACACCATATATTTT | CASSLGGSSGNTIYF
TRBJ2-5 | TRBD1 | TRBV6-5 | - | TGTGCCAGCAGAAACAGGGGGACCAGGGAGACCCAGTACTTC | CASRNRGTRETQYF
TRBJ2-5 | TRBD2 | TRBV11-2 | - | TGTGCCAGCAGCTTAGATGGGGGAGGGCGAGAGACCCAGTACTTC | CASSLDGGGRETQYF
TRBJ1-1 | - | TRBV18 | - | TGTGCCAGCTCACCCCTTGGAGTGGAAACCACTGAAGCTTTCTTT | CASSPLGVETTEAFF
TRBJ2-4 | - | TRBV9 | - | TGTGCCAGCAGCGTAGGCACGGGTACCAAAAACATTCAGTACTTC | CASSVGTGTKNIQYF
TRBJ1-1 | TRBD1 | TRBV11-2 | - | TGTGCCAGCAGCCGGGACAGGGGTGAAGCTTTCTTT | CASSRDRGEAFF
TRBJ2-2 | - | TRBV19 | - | TGTGCCAGTAGTACCGGGACCGCAGGAAGCACCGGGGAGCTGTTTTTT | CASSTGTAGSTGELFF
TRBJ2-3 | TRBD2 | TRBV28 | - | TGTGCCAGCAGTTTAAGCGGGGGGGTCACAGATACGCAGTATTTT | CASSLSGGVTDTQYF
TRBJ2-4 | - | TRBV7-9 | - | TGTGCCAGCAGCCGGACGGACTCGAAGTACTTC | CASSRTDSKYF
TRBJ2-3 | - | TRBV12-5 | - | TGTGCTAGTGGTTTAGACACAGATACGCAGTATTTT | CASGLDTDTQYF
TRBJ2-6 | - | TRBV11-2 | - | TGTGCCAGCAGGTACCAGGGGTGGTACGGGGCCAACGTCCTGACTTTC | CASRYQGWYGANVLTF
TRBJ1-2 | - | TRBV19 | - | TGTGCCAGTAGCACGACAGCTAACTATGGCTACACCTTC | CASSTTANYGYTF
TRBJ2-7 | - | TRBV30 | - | TGTGCCTGGAGTGTTAGGGAGCAGTACTTC | CAWSVREQYF
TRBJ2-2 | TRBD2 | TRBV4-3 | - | TGCGCCAGCAGCCAAGATATTTCAAGCGGGAGGATCCCCGGGGAGCTGTTTTTT | CASSQDISSGRIPGELFF
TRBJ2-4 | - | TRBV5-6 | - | TGTGCCAGCAGCTTGGTCGGGAATCTAGCCAAAAACATTCAGTACTTC | CASSLVGNLAKNIQYF
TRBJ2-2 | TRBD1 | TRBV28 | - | TGTGCCAGCAGTACAGGGGGGTACACCGGGGAGCTGTTTTTT | CASSTGGYTGELFF
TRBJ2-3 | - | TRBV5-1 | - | TGCGCCAGCAGCTCTAGCACAGATACGCAGTATTTT | CASSSSTDTQYF
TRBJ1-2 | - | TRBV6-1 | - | TGTGCCAGCAGTGAGGGGGGTGTCTACTATGGCTACACCTTC | CASSEGGVYYGYTF
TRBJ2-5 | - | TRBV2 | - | TGTGCCAGCAATGGAAGGGTGGGGGAGACCCAGTACTTC | CASNGRVGETQYF
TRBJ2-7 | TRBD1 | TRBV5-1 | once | TGCGCCAGCAGCTTGTACAGGGGTACTCACGAGCAGTACTTC | CASSLYRGTHEQYF
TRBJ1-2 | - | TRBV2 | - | TGTGCCAGCAGTAGGGGGGAGGCTATTGATGGCTACACCTTC | CASSRGEAIDGYTF
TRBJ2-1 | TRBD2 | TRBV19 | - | TGTGCCAGTGTCAGCTTAGCGGGAGGTAAGAATGAGCAGTTCTTC | CASVSLAGGKNEQFF
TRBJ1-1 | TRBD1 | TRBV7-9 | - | TGTGCCAGCAGCTCAGGAAACAGGGGTAGGGAAAACACTGAAGCTTTCTTT | CASSSGNRGRENTEAFF
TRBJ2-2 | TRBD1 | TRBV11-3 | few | TGTGCCAGCAGCCCGGACAGGGCTCGTAGTGGGACCGGGGAGCTGTTTTTT | CASSPDRARSGTGELFF
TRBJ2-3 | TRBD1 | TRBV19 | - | TGTGCCAGTAGTATCCGAGACAGGGGCACAGATACGCAGTATTTT | CASSIRDRGTDTQYF
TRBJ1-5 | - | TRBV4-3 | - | TGCGCCAGCAGCCAAGAAGTCAGGGGGCCCCAGCATTTT | CASSQEVRGPQHF
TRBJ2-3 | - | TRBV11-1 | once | TGTGCCAGCAGCTTTTCGTCGGGAACGGGCACAGATACGCAGTATTTT | CASSFSSGTGTDTQYF
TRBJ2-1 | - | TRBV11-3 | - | TGTGCCAGCAGCTTAGATCATTCTAGCGCCAGGGAGCAGTTCTTC | CASSLDHSSAREQFF
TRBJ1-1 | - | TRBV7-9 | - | TGTGCCAGCAGCCCCCTTGGGGGGACACTGAACACTGAAGCTTTCTTT | CASSPLGGTLNTEAFF
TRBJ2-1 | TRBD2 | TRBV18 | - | TGTGCCAGCTCACCACGGCGCCTAGCGGATTACAATGAGCAGTTCTTC | CASSPRRLADYNEQFF
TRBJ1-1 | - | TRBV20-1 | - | TGCAGTCCCGGGGGGACTGAAGCTTTCTTT | CSPGGTEAFF
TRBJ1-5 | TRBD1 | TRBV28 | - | TGTGCCAGCAGGCTCCGGGACAGGGCCATTCAGCCCCAGCATTTT | CASRLRDRAIQPQHF
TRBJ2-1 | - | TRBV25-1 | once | TGTGCCAGCAGTGATTCCCCTAGCACCAATGAGCAGTTCTTC | CASSDSPSTNEQFF
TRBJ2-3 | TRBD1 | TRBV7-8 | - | TGTGCCAGCAGGCAACTCCGGGACAGAGGATGGGATACGCAGTATTTT | CASRQLRDRGWDTQYF
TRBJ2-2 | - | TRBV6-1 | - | TGTGCCAGCACCGAACGGGGCCACGGGGAGCTGTTTTTT | CASTERGHGELFF
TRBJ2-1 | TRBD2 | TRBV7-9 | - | TGTGCCAGCAGCTTAGTTGGTAGCGGGATGGATGAGCAGTTCTTC | CASSLVGSGMDEQFF
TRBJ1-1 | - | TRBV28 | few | TGTGCCAGCAGTTCCTCTCTCACTGAAGCTTTCTTT | CASSSSLTEAFF
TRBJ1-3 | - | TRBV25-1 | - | TGTGCCAGCAGTGCACCGAACACCATATATTTT | CASSAPNTIYF
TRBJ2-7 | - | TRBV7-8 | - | TGTGCCAGCAGCTTAGTATTCACGTCCTACGAGCAGTACTTC | CASSLVFTSYEQYF
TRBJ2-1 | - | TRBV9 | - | TGTGCCAGCAGCGTGGGGTTCCGCGGGGACAATGAGCAGTTCTTC | CASSVGFRGDNEQFF
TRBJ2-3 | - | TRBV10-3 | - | TGTGCCATCAGTGAGTCTTTCTTTCTCGGCGGAGGGACCACAGATACGCAGTATTTT | CAISESFFLGGGTTDTQYF
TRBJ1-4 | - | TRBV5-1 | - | TGCGCCAGCAGCTTGGGTTCAACTAATGAAAAACTGTTTTTT | CASSLGSTNEKLFF
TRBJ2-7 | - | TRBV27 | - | TGTGCCAGCAGTTCCCGGGACTACGAGCAGTACTTC | CASSSRDYEQYF
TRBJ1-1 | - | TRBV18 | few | TGTGCCAGCTCACCAATGGACCGGGAAGCTTTCTTT | CASSPMDREAFF
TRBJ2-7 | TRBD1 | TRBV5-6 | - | TGTGCCAGCAGCCGACGACAGGGGCGATTCTACGAGCAGTACTTC | CASSRRQGRFYEQYF
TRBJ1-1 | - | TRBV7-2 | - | TGTGCCAGCAGCTTAGCGCGGCAGATGAACACTGAAGCTTTCTTT | CASSLARQMNTEAFF